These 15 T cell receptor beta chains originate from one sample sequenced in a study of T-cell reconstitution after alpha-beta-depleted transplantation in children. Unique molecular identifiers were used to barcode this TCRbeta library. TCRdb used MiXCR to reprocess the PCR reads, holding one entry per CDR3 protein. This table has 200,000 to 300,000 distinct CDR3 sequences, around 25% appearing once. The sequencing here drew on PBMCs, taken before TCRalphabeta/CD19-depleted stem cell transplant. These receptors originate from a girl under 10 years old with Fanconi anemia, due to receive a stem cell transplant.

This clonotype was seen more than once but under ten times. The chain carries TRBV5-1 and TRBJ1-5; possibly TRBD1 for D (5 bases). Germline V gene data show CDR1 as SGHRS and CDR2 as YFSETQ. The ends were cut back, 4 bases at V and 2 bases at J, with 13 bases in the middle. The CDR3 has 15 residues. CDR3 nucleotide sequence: TGCGCCAGCAGCCCTGGGTTGGGGGGCAATCAGCCCCAGCATTTT. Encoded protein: CASSPGLGGNQPQHF.

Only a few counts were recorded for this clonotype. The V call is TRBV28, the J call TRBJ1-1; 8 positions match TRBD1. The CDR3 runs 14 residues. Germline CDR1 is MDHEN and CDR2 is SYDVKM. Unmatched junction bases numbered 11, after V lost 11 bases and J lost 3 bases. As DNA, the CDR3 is TGTGCCCGCCGCAGGGGGCGTGGGGACACTGAAGCTTTCTTT. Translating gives CARRRGRGDTEAFF. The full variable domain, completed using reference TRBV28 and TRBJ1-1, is DVKVTQSSRYLVKRTGEKVFLECVQDMDHENMFWYRQDPGLGLRLIYFSYDVKMKEKGDIPEGYSVSREKKERFSLILESASTNQTSMYLCARRRGRGDTEAFFGQGTRLTVV.

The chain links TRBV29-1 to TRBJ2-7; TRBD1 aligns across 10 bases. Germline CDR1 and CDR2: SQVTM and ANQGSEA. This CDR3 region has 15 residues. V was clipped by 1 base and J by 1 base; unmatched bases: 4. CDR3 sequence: CSVEGTGGTSYEQYF. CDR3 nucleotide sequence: TGCAGCGTTGAAGGGACAGGGGGTACGTCCTACGAGCAGTACTTC.

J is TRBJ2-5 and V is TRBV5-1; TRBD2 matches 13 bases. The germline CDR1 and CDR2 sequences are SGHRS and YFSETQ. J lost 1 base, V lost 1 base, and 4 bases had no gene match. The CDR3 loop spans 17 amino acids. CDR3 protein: CASSLRLAGGSQETQYF. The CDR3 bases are TGCGCCAGCAGCTTGAGACTAGCGGGGGGTTCCCAAGAGACCCAGTACTTC.

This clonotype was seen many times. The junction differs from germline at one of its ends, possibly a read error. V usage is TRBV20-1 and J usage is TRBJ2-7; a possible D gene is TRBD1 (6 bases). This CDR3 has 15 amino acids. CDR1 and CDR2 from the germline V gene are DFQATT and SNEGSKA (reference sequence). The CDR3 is CSARLEIGTPYEQHF. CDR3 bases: TGCAGTGCTAGATTGGAGATCGGGACACCCTACGAGCAGCACTTC.

The CDR3 sequence: CASSQEIAGGPPVPGELFF. In nucleotides, the CDR3 is TGTGCCAGCAGCCAAGAAATAGCGGGGGGGCCGCCTGTCCCCGGGGAGCTGTTTTTT. This chain connects TRBV4-2 to TRBJ2-2, with 11 bases lining up with TRBD2. Trimming removed 0 bases from V and 6 bases from J; junction bases left unmatched: 12. The length of the CDR3 is 19 residues. Germline V gene lookup returns CDR1 LGHNA and CDR2 YNFKEQ.

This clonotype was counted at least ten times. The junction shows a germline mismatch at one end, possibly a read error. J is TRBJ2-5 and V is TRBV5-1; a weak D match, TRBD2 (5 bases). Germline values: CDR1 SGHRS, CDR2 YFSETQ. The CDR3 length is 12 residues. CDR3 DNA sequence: TGTGCCAGCAGTTTGGGAGTGGAGACCCAGTACTTC. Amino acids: CASSLGVETQYF.

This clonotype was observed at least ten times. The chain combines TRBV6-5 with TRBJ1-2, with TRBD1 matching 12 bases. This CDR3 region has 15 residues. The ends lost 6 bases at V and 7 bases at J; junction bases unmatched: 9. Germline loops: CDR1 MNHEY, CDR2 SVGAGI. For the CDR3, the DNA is TGTGCCAGCAGCCGGGACAGGGGGCAAGGGAGTGGCTACACCTTC. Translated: CASSRDRGQGSGYTF.

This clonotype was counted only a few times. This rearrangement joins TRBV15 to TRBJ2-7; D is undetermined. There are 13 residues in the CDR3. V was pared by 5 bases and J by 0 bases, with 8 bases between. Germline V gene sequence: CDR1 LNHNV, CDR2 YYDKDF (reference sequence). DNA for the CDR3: TGTGCCACCAGCCCCGGGTCCTCCTACGAGCAGTACTTC. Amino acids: CATSPGSSYEQYF.

The CDR3 protein is CASSFQTAGANVLTF. Here the CDR3 DNA reads TGTGCCAGCAGCTTTCAAACAGCTGGGGCCAACGTCCTGACTTTC. The chain carries TRBV7-2 and TRBJ2-6; no clear D gene. The CDR3 has 15 amino acids. Deletions cut 3 bases from V and 2 bases from J, with 8 bases between. Germline V gene lookup returns CDR1 SGHTA and CDR2 FQGNSA.

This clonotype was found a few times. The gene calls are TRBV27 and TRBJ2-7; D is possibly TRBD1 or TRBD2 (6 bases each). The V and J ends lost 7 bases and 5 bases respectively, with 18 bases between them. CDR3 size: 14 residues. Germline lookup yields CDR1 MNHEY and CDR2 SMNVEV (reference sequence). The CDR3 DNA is TGTGCCAGCACCCCGATCGGGGGCGAGGACGAGCAGTACTTC. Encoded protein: CASTPIGGEDEQYF.

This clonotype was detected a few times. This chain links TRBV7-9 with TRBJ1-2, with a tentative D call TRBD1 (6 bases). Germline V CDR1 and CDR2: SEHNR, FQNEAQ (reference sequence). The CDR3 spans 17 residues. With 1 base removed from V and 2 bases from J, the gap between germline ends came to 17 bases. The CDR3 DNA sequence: TGTGCCAGCAGCTTAGAACCGACAGGACCCCTAAACTATGGCTACACCTTC. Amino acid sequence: CASSLEPTGPLNYGYTF. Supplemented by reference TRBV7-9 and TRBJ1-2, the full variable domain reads DTGVSQNPRHKITKRGQNVTFRCDPISEHNRLYWYRQTLGQGPEFLTYFQNEAQLEKSRLLSDRFSAERPKGSFSTLEIQRTEQGDSAMYLCASSLEPTGPLNYGYTFGSGTRLTVV.

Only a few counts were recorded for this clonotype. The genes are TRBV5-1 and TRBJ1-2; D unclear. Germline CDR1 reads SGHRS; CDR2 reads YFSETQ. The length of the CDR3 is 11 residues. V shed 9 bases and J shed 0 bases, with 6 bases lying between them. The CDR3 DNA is TGCGCCATCGGCCCTAACTATGGCTACACCTTC. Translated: CAIGPNYGYTF. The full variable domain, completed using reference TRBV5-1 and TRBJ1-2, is KAGVTQTPRYLIKTRGQQVTLSCSPISGHRSVSWYQQTPGQGLQFLFEYFSETQRNKGNFPGRFSGRQFSNSRSEMNVSTLELGDSALYLCAIGPNYGYTFGSGTRLTVV.

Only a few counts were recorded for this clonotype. DNA for the CDR3: TGTGCCAGCAGCTTCGGACAGGGCGGCTCCTACGAGCAGTACTTC. It translates to CASSFGQGGSYEQYF. The gene calls are TRBV7-6 and TRBJ2-7; 8 nucleotides align to TRBD1. This CDR3 contains 15 residues. The trim removed 3 bases at V and 0 bases at J, leaving 4 bases unmatched. Germline V gene lookup returns CDR1 SGHVS and CDR2 FNYEAQ.

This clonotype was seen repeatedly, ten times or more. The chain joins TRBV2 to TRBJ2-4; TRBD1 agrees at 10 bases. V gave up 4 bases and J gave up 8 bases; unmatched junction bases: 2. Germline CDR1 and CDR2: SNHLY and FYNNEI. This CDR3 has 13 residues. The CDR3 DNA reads TGTGCCAGCAGTGCGGACAGGGGGGACATTCAGTACTTC. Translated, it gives CASSADRGDIQYF. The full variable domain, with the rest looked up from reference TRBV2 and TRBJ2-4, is EPEVTQTPSHQVTQMGQEVILRCVPISNHLYFYWYRQILGQKVEFLVSFYNNEISEKSEIFDDQFSVERPDGSNFTLKIRSTKLEDSAMYFCASSADRGDIQYFGAGTRLSVL.